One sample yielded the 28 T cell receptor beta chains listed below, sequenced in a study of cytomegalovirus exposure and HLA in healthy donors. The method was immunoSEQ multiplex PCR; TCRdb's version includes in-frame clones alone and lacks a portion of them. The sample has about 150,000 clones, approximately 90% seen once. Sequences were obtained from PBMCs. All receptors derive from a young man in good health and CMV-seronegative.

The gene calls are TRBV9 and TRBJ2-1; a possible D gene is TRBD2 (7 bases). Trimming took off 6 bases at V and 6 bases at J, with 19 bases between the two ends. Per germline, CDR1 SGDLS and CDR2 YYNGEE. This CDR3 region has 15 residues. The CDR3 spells CASTPGGGGRNEQFF. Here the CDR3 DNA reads TGTGCCAGCACCCCCGGAGGGGGGGGCCGCAATGAGCAGTTCTTC. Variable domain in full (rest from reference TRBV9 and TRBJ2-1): DSGVTQTPKHLITATGQRVTLRCSPRSGDLSVYWYQQSLDQGLQFLIQYYNGEERAKGNILERFSAQQFPDLHSELNLSSLELGDSALYFCASTPGGGGRNEQFFGPGTRLTVL.

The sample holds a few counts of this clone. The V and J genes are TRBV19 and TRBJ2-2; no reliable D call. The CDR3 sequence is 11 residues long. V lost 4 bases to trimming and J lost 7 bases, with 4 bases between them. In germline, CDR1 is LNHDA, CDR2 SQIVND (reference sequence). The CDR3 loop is CASSTRGELFF. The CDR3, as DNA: TGTGCCAGTAGTACTCGCGGGGAGCTGTTTTTT.

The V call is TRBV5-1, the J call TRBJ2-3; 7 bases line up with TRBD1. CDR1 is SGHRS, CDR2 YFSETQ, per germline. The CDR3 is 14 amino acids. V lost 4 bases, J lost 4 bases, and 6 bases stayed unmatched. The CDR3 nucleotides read TGCGCCAGCAGCCTACGACAGGGCCCAGATACGCAGTATTTT. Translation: CASSLRQGPDTQYF.

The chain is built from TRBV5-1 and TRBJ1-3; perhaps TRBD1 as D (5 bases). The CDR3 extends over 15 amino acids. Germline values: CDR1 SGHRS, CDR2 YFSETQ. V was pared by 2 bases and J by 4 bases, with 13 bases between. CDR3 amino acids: CASSLARASGNTIYF. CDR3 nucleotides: TGCGCCAGCAGCTTAGCCAGGGCCTCCGGAAACACCATATATTTT. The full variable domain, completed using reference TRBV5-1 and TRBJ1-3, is KAGVTQTPRYLIKTRGQQVTLSCSPISGHRSVSWYQQTPGQGLQFLFEYFSETQRNKGNFPGRFSGRQFSNSRSEMNVSTLELGDSALYLCASSLARASGNTIYFGEGSWLTVV.

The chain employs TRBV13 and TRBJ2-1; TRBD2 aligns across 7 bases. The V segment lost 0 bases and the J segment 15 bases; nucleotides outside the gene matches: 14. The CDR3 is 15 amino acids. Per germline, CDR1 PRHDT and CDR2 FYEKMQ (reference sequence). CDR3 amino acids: CASSLGLRELARAFF. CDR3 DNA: TGTGCCAGCAGCTTAGGATTGCGGGAGCTGGCCCGCGCGTTCTTC.

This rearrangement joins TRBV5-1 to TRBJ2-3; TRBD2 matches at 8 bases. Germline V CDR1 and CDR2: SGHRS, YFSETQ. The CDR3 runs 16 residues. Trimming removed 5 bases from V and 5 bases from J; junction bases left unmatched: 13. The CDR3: CASSLTPAGVEDTQYF. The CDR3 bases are TGCGCCAGCAGTCTCACCCCAGCGGGGGTTGAAGATACGCAGTATTTT.

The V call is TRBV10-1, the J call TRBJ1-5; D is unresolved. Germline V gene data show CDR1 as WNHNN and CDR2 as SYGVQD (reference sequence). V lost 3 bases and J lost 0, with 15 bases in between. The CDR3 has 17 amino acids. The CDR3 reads CASSDWPGSYSNQPQHF. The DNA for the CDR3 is TGCGCCAGCAGTGATTGGCCAGGAAGTTATAGCAATCAGCCCCAGCATTTT.

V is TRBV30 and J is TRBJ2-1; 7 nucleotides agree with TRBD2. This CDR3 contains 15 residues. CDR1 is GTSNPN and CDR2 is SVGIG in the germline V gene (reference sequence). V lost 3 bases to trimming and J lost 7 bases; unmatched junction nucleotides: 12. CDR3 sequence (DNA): TGTGCCTGGAGGATACTAGATTTGGGGGGGAATGAGCAGTTCTTC. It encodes CAWRILDLGGNEQFF. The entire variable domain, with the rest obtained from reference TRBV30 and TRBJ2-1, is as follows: SQTIHQWPATLVQPVGSPLSLECTVEGTSNPNLYWYRQAAGRGLQLLFYSVGIGQISSEVPQNLSASRPQDRQFILSSKKLLLSDSGFYLCAWRILDLGGNEQFFGPGTRLTVL.

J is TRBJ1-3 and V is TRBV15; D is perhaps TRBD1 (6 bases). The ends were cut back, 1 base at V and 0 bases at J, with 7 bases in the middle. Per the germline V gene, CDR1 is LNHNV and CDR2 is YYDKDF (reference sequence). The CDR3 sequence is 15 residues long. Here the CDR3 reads CATSRVTGSGNTIYF. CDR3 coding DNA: TGTGCCACCAGCAGAGTGACAGGCTCTGGAAACACCATATATTTT.

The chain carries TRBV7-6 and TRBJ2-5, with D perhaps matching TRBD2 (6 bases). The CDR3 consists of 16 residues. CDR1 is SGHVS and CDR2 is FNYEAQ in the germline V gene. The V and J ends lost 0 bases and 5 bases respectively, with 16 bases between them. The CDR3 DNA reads TGTGCCAGCAGCTTAGCGCAGTCGGGAGTTACGGAGACCCAGTACTTC. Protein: CASSLAQSGVTETQYF.

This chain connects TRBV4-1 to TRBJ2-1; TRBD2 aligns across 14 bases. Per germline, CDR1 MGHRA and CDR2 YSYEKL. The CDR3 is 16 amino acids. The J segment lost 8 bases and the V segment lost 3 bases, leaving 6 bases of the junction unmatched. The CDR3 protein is CASSHGLAGGVHEQFF. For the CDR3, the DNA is TGCGCCAGCAGCCACGGACTAGCGGGGGGAGTCCATGAGCAGTTCTTC.

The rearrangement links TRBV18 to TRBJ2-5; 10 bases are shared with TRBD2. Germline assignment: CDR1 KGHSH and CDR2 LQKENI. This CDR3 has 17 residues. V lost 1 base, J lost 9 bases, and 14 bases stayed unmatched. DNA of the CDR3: TGTGCCAGCTCACCACGCACCGGGGCTAGCGGGAGTGGTGCCCAGTACTTC. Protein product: CASSPRTGASGSGAQYF.

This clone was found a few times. The CDR3 region has the DNA TGTGCCAGCACCGCCTGGGGAGGGGGGTACGAGCAGTACTTC. Translation gives CASTAWGGGYEQYF. This sequence joins TRBV2 and TRBJ2-7; TRBD2 might be the D (7 bases). V shed 7 bases and J shed 4 bases, with 17 bases lying between them. This CDR3 is 14 amino acids long. Germline-derived CDR1 and CDR2 are SNHLY and FYNNEI.

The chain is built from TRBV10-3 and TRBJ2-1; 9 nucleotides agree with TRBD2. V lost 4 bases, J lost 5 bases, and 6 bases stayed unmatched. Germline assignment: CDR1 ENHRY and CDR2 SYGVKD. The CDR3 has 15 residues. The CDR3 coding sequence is TGTGCCATCAGTGTATCTAGCGGGACGGACAATGAGCAGTTCTTC. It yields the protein CAISVSSGTDNEQFF.

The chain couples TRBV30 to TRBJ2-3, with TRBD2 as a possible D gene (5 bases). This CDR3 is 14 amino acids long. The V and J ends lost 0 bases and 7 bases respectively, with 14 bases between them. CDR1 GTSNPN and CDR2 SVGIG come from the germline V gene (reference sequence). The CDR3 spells CAWSVTGLSHTQYF. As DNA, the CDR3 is TGTGCCTGGAGTGTAACGGGATTGTCACATACGCAGTATTTT.

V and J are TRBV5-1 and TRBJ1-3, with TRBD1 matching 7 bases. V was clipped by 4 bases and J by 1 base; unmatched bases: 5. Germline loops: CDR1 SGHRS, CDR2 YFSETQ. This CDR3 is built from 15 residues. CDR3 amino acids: CASSPLTGSGNTIYF. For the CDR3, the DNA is TGCGCCAGCAGCCCCCTGACAGGGTCTGGAAACACCATATATTTT.

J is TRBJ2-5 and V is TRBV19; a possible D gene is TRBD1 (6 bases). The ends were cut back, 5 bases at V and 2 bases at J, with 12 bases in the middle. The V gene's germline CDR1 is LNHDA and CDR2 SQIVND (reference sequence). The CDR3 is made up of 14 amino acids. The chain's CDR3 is CASSQQGLQETQYF. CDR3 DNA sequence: TGTGCCAGTAGTCAACAGGGTCTGCAAGAGACCCAGTACTTC.

The CDR3 DNA is TGTGCCAGTCGGGGGGGAAGTAACTATGGCTACACCTTC. This gives the protein CASRGGSNYGYTF. The V gene is TRBV19, the J gene TRBJ1-2; D perhaps matches TRBD1 (5 bases). With 8 bases removed from V and 1 base from J, the gap between germline ends came to 11 bases. CDR1 LNHDA and CDR2 SQIVND come from the germline V gene (reference sequence). The CDR3 runs 13 residues. The full variable domain, completed using reference TRBV19 and TRBJ1-2, is DGGITQSPKYLFRKEGQNVTLSCEQNLNHDAMYWYRQDPGQGLRLIYYSQIVNDFQKGDIAEGYSVSREKKESFPLTVTSAQKNPTAFYLCASRGGSNYGYTFGSGTRLTVV.

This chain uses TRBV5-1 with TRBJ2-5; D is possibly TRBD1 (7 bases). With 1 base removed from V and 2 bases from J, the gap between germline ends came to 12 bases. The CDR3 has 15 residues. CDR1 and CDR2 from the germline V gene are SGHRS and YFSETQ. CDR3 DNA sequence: TGCGCCAGCAGCTTGCAGGGGGGACCACAAGAGACCCAGTACTTC. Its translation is CASSLQGGPQETQYF.

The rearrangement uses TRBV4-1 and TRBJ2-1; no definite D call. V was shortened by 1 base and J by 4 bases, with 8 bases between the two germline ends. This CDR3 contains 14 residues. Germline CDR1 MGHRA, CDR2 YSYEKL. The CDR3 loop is CASSQVTEYNEQFF. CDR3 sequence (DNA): TGCGCCAGCAGCCAAGTAACAGAATACAATGAGCAGTTCTTC.

The CDR3 region has the DNA TGTGCCTGGAGTCTATTGGGAGTCCGGAGCACTGAAGCTTTCTTT. Translation: CAWSLLGVRSTEAFF. The V and J genes are TRBV30 and TRBJ1-1; D call uncertain. Trimming shortened V by 2 bases and J by 4 bases, and 17 bases separated the two germline ends. The V gene's germline CDR1 is GTSNPN and CDR2 SVGIG (reference sequence). There are 15 residues in the CDR3.

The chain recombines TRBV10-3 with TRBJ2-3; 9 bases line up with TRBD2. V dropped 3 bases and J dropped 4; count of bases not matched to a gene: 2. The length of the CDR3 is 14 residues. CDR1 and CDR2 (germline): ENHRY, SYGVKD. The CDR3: CAISEKRGADTQYF. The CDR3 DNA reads TGTGCCATCAGTGAAAAGCGGGGGGCAGATACGCAGTATTTT.

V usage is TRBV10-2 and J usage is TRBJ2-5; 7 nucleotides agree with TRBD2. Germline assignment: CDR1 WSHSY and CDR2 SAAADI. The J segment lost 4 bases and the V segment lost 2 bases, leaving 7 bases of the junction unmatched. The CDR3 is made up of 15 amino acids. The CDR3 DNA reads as TGCGCCAGCAGTGAGCCAGTCGCGGGAGTAGAGACCCAGTACTTC. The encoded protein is CASSEPVAGVETQYF.

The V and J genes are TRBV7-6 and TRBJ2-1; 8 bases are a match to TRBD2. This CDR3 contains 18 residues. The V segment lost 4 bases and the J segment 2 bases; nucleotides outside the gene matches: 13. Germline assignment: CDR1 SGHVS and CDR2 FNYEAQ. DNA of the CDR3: TGTGCCAGCAGCTCCCCCCCGGCTAGCGGGCCGACCTACAATGAGCAGTTCTTC. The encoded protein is CASSSPPASGPTYNEQFF.

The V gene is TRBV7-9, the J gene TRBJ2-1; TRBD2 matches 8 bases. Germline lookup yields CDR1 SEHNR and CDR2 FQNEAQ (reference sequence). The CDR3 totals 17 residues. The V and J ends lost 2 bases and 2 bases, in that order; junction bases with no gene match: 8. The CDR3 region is CASSLWAGGPTYNEQFF. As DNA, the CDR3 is TGTGCCAGCAGCTTATGGGCGGGAGGCCCCACCTACAATGAGCAGTTCTTC.

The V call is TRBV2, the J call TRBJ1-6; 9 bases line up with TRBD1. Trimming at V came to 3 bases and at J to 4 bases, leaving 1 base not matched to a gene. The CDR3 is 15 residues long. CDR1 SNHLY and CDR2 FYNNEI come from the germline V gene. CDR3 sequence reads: CASSDDRGYNSPLHF. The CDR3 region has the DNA TGTGCCAGCAGTGACGACAGGGGGTATAATTCACCCCTCCACTTT.

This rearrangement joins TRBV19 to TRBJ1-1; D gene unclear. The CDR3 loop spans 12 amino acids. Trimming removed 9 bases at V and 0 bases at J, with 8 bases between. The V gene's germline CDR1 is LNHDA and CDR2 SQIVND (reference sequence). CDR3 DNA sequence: TGTGCCAGCACCACAGTGAACACTGAAGCTTTCTTT. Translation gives CASTTVNTEAFF.

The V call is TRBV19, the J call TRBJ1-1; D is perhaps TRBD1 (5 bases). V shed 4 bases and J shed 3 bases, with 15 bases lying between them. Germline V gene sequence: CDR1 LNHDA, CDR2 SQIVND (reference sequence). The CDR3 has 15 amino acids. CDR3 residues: CASSTPGLPYTEAFF. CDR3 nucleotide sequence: TGTGCCAGTAGTACCCCGGGACTGCCTTACACTGAAGCTTTCTTT.